The clone carrying this TCR beta chain was detected a few times. The data were taken from a study of CD8 T cells in Susac syndrome. Random-hexamer reverse transcription was applied to roughly 0.5 to 1 ug RNA. TCRdb called the immunoSEQ multiplex PCR reads again in MiXCR, with one record for every CDR3 protein. The data show roughly 400,000 distinct CDR3 sequences, more than 80% seen once. This CDR3 has 16 amino acids. V lost 2 bases to trimming and J lost 2 bases, with 14 bases between them. Germline values: CDR1 SGDLS, CDR2 YYNGEE. V is TRBV9 and J is TRBJ2-1, with TRBD2 as a possible D gene (5 bases). The sequence was collected from a human donor with multiple sclerosis. Sequenced input: CD8+ T cells from PBMCs. CDR3 DNA sequence: TGTGCCAGCAGCGTTAATTCAGCGGTCGCCTACAATGAGCAGTTCTTC. This sequence encodes CASSVNSAVAYNEQFF.